This TCR beta chain was sequenced for a study of T cell responses to AZD1222 COVID-19 vaccine. Study in general: Second doses at about 4 or about 12 weeks were pooled.

With regard to this clone: Its antigen remains unknown.

Measured with immunoSEQ multiplex PCR; TCRdb has only the in-frame clones, and not every one. Here the sample spans more than 100,000 clones, roughly 90% being singletons. The CDR3 length is 18 residues. CDR1 is LGHNT and CDR2 is FRNRAP in the germline V gene. Trimming removed 0 bases from V and 8 bases from J; junction bases left unmatched: 13. Study results and caveats: Spike-specific TCRs gained breadth and depth after people received two AZD1222 doses. Females outnumbered males among donors, who were mostly white British; clonal diversity was possibly underestimated.

The TCR comes from an adult in good health. The gene calls are TRBV12-5 and TRBJ2-1; 10 positions match TRBD2. The sequencing here drew on peripheral blood, taken on day 0 of AZD1222 vaccination. CDR3 residues: CASGLVLSGRAGADEQFF. Here the CDR3 DNA reads TGTGCTAGTGGTTTGGTACTAAGCGGGAGGGCCGGGGCTGATGAGCAGTTCTTC.